This TCR beta chain comes out of a study of OX40 agonist ivuxolimab in advanced cancers. Clones were read by immunoSEQ multiplex PCR, and TCRdb kept only the in-frame ones, dropping some. The sample contains 65,000 to 95,000 clones, roughly 90% of which appear only once. The CDR3 length is 15 residues. The junction had 6 bases not matched to a gene; V was cut back by 4 bases and J by 5 bases. Germline V CDR1 and CDR2: MGHRA, YSYEKL. This chain links TRBV4-1 with TRBJ2-2; 8 bases fit TRBD2. The specimen comprised CD4+ or CD8+ T cells sorted from blood, sampled in a trial of the OX40 agonist ivuxolimab. This sequence originates from an adult with an advanced solid tumor such as melanoma, head and neck, liver or kidney cancer. The CDR3 region has the DNA TGCGCCAGCAGCCTTATTAGCGGGACTACCGGGGAGCTGTTTTTT. Its protein product is CASSLISGTTGELFF.